A single sample gave rise to the 7 T cell receptor beta chains below, sequenced in a study of T cells in Graves' hyperthyroidism and ophthalmopathy. Amplification yielded TCR beta CDR3 regions, with RNA transcripts as the source. HTBI primers drove first-round RT-PCR of the TCR CDR3. From the multiplex PCR reads, TCRdb called clonotypes with MiXCR, one entry per CDR3 protein. In the table there are about 640,000 distinct CDR3 sequences, about 14% of which are singletons. Sequencing was performed on blood. Receptors originate from a woman aged 45-60 years with Graves' ophthalmopathy.

Many counts were recorded for this clonotype. The CDR3 coding sequence is TGCAGTGCCACCAGGGACAGCAGCAATCAGCCCCAGCATTTT. Amino acid sequence: CSATRDSSNQPQHF. The rearrangement joins TRBV20-1 to TRBJ1-5, with 7 bases identical to TRBD1. Per germline, CDR1 DFQATT and CDR2 SNEGSKA (reference sequence). The CDR3 extends over 14 amino acids. Losses at the gene ends were 6 bases for V and 1 base for J; bases not matched to a gene: 6.

This clonotype occurred many times. The chain uses TRBV20-1 and TRBJ2-3; the match to TRBD2 covers 13 bases. The CDR3 extends over 16 amino acids. Germline V gives CDR1 DFQATT, CDR2 SNEGSKA (reference sequence). J was trimmed by 5 bases and V by 4 bases; bases with no gene match: 9. This chain's CDR3 is CSAIRTSGRSGDTQYF. The CDR3 DNA follows: TGCAGTGCTATACGGACTAGCGGGAGAAGTGGAGATACGCAGTATTTT.

This rearrangement joins TRBV7-2 to TRBJ2-1; the D gene is possibly TRBD2 (6 bases). Germline CDR1 reads SGHTA; CDR2 reads FQGNSA. V was clipped by 5 bases and J by 6 bases, with 11 bases between them. The CDR3 has 13 residues. The CDR3 DNA reads TGTGCCAGCAGCCCAAGGAGGGTCAATGAGCAGTTCTTC. Amino acid sequence: CASSPRRVNEQFF.

This clonotype was observed at least ten times. The chain recombines TRBV3-1 with TRBJ2-7, with 12 bases aligning to TRBD2. The germline V gene encodes CDR1 LGHDT and CDR2 YNNKEL (reference sequence). Trimming at V came to 6 bases and at J to 1 base, leaving 4 bases not matched to a gene. The length of the CDR3 is 15 residues. The DNA for the CDR3 is TGTGCCAGCAGAGAAGGACTAGCGGGATCCTACGAGCAGTACTTC. This codes for CASREGLAGSYEQYF.

V usage is TRBV7-9 and J usage is TRBJ1-1; the match to TRBD1 covers 8 bases. V trimming: 5 bases; J trimming: 7 bases; junction bases outside the gene matches: 3. Germline loops: CDR1 SEHNR, CDR2 FQNEAQ (reference sequence). CDR3 size: 12 residues. In DNA, the CDR3 is TGTGCCAGCAGCATTGACAGGGGTGAAGCTTTCTTT. It is translated as CASSIDRGEAFF.

Concerning this clonotype: Germline and junction disagree at one end, which may indicate a read error. The chain combines TRBV10-3 with TRBJ2-2; 11 bases fit TRBD1. The CDR3 length is 16 residues. Germline values: CDR1 ENHRY, CDR2 SYGVKD. DNA of the CDR3: TGTGCCATCAGGAGGGACAGGGGGAGCGGCACCGGGGAGCCGTTTTTT. This codes for CAIRRDRGSGTGEPFF.

The rearrangement uses TRBV14 and TRBJ1-4; D gene uncertain. Trimming stripped 5 bases from V and 4 bases from J, with 14 bases between. Germline V gene lookup returns CDR1 SGHDN and CDR2 FVKESK. The CDR3 runs to 15 residues. CDR3 DNA: TGTGCCAGCAGCTACGCAATGGACCATAATGAAAAACTGTTTTTT. The encoded protein is CASSYAMDHNEKLFF.